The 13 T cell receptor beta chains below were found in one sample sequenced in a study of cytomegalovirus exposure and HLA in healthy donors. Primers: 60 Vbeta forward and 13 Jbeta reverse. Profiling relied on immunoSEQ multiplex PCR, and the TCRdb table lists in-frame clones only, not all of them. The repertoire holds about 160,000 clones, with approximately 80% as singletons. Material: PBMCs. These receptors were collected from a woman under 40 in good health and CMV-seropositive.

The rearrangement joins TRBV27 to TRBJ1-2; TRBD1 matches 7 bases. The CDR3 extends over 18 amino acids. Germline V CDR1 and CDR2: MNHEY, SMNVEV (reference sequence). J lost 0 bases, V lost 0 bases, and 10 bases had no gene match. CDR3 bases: TGTGCCAGCAGTTTATCGATAAAGGGGACAGAAGCTAACTATGGCTACACCTTC. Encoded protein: CASSLSIKGTEANYGYTF.

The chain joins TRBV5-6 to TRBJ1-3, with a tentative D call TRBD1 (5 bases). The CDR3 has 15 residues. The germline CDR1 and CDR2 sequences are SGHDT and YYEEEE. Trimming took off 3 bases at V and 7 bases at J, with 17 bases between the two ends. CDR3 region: CASSWGPGVGNTIYF. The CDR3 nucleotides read TGTGCCAGCAGCTGGGGACCGGGAGTCGGGAACACCATATATTTT.

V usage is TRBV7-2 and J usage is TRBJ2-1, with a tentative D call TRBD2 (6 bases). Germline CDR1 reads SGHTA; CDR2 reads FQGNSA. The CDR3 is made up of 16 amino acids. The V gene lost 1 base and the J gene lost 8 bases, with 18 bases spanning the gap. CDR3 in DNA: TGTGCCAGCAGCTTAGGGCGAGGAGGGAGATTATATGAGCAGTTCTTC. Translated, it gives CASSLGRGGRLYEQFF.

The CDR3 DNA sequence: TGTGCCAGTACCTATAGTATAGCGTACACTGAAGCTTTCTTT. It encodes CASTYSIAYTEAFF. The chain combines TRBV19 with TRBJ1-1, with D unresolved. CDR3 length equals 14 residues. V gave up 7 bases and J gave up 3 bases, with 15 bases separating them. Per the germline V gene, CDR1 is LNHDA and CDR2 is SQIVND (reference sequence).

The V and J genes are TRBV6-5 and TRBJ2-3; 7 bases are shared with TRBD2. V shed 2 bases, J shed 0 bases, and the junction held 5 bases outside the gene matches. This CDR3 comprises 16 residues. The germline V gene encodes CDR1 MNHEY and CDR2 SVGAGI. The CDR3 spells CASSYEPSGSTDTQYF. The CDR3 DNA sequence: TGTGCCAGCAGTTACGAGCCTAGCGGTAGCACAGATACGCAGTATTTT.

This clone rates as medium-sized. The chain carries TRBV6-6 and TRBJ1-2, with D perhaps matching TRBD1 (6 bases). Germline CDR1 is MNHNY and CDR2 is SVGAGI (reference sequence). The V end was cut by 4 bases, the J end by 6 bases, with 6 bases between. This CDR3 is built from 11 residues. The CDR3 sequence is CASSSGDGYTF. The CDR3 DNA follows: TGTGCCAGCAGTTCAGGGGATGGCTACACCTTC.

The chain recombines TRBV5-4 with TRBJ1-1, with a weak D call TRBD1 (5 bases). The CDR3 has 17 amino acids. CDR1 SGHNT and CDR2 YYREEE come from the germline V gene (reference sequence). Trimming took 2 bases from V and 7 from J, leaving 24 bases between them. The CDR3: CASSFRQSGAWWGEAFF. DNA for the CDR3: TGTGCCAGCAGCTTCCGACAGAGTGGGGCCTGGTGGGGTGAAGCTTTCTTT.

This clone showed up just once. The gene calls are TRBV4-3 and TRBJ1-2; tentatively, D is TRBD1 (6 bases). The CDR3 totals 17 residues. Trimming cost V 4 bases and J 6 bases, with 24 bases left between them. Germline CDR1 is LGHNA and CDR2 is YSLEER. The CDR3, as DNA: TGCGCCAGCAGCCCCCAGGGGTCGAGGGAATTAGAGGATGGCTACACCTTC. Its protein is CASSPQGSRELEDGYTF.

The CDR3 loop is CASNRESSYEQYF. In DNA form, the CDR3 reads TGTGCCAGCAACAGGGAGAGCTCCTACGAGCAGTACTTC. This chain joins TRBV2 and TRBJ2-7; the D gene is possibly TRBD1 (6 bases). The CDR3 is 13 residues long. CDR1 and CDR2 (germline): SNHLY, FYNNEI. The V end lost 7 bases, the J end lost 0 bases, and 10 bases lay between the germline ends.

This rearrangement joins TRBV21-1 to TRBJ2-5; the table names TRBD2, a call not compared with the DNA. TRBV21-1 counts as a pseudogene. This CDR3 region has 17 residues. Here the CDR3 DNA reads TGTGCCAGCAGCAAAGTAGCGGCAGGGCCCCACCAAGAGACCCAGTACTTC. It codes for CASSKVAAGPHQETQYF.

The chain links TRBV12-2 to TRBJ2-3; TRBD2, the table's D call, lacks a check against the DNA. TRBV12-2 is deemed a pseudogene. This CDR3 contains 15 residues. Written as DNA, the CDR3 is TGTGCAAGTCGCCGACTAGCGGGGGGCACAGATACGCAGTATTTT. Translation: CASRRLAGGTDTQYF.

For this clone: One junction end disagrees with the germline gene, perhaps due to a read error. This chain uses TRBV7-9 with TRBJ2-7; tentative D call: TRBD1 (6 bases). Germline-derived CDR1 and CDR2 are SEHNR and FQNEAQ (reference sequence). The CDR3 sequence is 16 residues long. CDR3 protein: CSSSPYGTLLLHEQYF. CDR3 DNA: TGTTCCAGCAGCCCATACGGGACACTCCTCCTCCACGAGCAGTACTTC.

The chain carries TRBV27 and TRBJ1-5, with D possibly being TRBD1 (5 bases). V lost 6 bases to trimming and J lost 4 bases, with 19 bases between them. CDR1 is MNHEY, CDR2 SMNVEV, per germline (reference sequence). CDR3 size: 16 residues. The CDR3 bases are TGTGCCAGCAGCAATACCCCCGGAAGGGGAAATCAGCCCCAGCATTTT. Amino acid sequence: CASSNTPGRGNQPQHF.